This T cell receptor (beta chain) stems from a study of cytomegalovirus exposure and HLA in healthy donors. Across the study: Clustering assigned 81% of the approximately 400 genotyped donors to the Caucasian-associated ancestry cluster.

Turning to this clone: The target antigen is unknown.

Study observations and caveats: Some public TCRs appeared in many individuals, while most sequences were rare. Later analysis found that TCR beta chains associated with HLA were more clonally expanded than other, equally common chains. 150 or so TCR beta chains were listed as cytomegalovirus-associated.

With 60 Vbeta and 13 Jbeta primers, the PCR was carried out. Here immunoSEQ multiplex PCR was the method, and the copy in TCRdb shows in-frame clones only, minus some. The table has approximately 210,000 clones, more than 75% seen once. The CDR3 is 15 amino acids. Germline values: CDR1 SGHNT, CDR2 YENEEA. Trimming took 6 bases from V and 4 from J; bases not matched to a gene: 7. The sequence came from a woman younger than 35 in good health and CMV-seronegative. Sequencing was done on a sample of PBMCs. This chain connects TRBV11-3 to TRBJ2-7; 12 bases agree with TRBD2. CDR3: CASRIGGTSGYEQYF. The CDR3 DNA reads TGTGCCAGCAGGATCGGTGGGACTAGCGGGTACGAGCAGTACTTC.